This T cell receptor (beta chain) was sequenced in a study of blood T cell repertoires in COVID-19. Study overall: Acute and convalescent COVID-19 samples came from the United States, Italy and Spain.

Sequencing was performed with immunoSEQ multiplex PCR; in TCRdb, only in-frame clones are kept and a portion is missing. The sample contains tens of thousands of clones, around four fifths of which appear only once. Trimming removed 4 bases from V and 6 bases from J, with 7 bases in between. Germline lookup yields CDR1 SGHVS and CDR2 FQNEAQ. The CDR3 loop spans 12 amino acids. This TCR derives from a human donor in a cohort sampled during active COVID-19. Sequencing used peripheral blood. The chain has TRBV7-8 and TRBJ1-5; D uncertain. As DNA, the CDR3 is TGTGCCAGCAGCTCTATATCTCAGCCCCAGCATTTT. Residues: CASSSISQPQHF.